Below, 29 T cell receptor beta chains from the same sample are listed, as sequenced in a study of T cell responses to AZD1222 COVID-19 vaccine. Some clones are missing from TCRdb's copy, which holds only in-frame ones; the method was immunoSEQ multiplex PCR. The sample lists about 37,000 clones, less than 90% occurring once. Sequenced material: peripheral blood, taken on day 0 of AZD1222 vaccination. Receptor source: an adult in good health.

This clone has just one count. CDR3 coding DNA: TGTGCCAGCAGCTCAACTACGACAGATACGCAGTATTTT. This gives the protein CASSSTTTDTQYF. V usage is TRBV5-8 and J usage is TRBJ2-3; D gene unclear. Germline V gene lookup returns CDR1 SGHTS and CDR2 YDEGEE. The CDR3 is 13 residues long. Trimming shortened V by 3 bases and J by 3 bases, and 8 bases separated the two germline ends.

The chain joins TRBV19 to TRBJ1-5, with D uncertain. Trimming took off 9 bases at V and 0 bases at J, with 6 bases between the two ends. Per the germline V gene, CDR1 is LNHDA and CDR2 is SQIVND (reference sequence). The CDR3 totals 12 residues. CDR3 in DNA: TGTGCCAGCAGAAATAGCAATCAGCCCCAGCATTTT. Protein sequence: CASRNSNQPQHF.

CDR3 sequence (DNA): TGTGCCAGCAGTTCGCAAGATCAGCCCCAGCATTTT. As protein: CASSSQDQPQHF. This rearrangement joins TRBV28 to TRBJ1-5, with no clear D. With 4 bases removed from V and 5 bases from J, the gap between germline ends came to 6 bases. There are 12 residues in the CDR3. The germline V gene encodes CDR1 MDHEN and CDR2 SYDVKM. Full variable domain (missing parts from reference TRBV28 and TRBJ1-5): DVKVTQSSRYLVKRTGEKVFLECVQDMDHENMFWYRQDPGLGLRLIYFSYDVKMKEKGDIPEGYSVSREKKERFSLILESASTNQTSMYLCASSSQDQPQHFGDGTRLSIL.

The chain carries TRBV6-4 and TRBJ1-2; 7 nucleotides align to TRBD1. The CDR3 has 12 amino acids. Germline V lookup: CDR1 MRHNA, CDR2 SNTAGT. J gave up 6 bases and V 8 bases, and 6 bases lay outside the gene matches. CDR3: CASPFQGDGYTF. DNA of the CDR3: TGTGCCAGCCCTTTCCAGGGGGATGGCTACACCTTC.

J is TRBJ2-2 and V is TRBV5-1; 12 positions agree with TRBD2. V was clipped by 2 bases and J by 2 bases; unmatched bases: 1. The germline V gene encodes CDR1 SGHRS and CDR2 YFSETQ. The CDR3 length is 16 residues. The CDR3: CASSLLAGGNTGELFF. In DNA, the CDR3 is TGCGCCAGCAGCTTACTAGCGGGGGGTAACACCGGGGAGCTGTTTTTT.

This clone was counted only a few times. This chain joins TRBV15 and TRBJ1-5; D is uncertain. Germline V gene lookup returns CDR1 LNHNV and CDR2 YYDKDF (reference sequence). Trimming took off 3 bases at V and 4 bases at J, with 4 bases between the two ends. There are 12 residues in the CDR3. CDR3: CATSSSNQPQHF. DNA for the CDR3: TGTGCCACCAGCAGTAGTAATCAGCCCCAGCATTTT.

The chain uses TRBV7-6 and TRBJ2-5, with TRBD2 identical over 10 bases. Germline CDR1 is SGHVS and CDR2 is FNYEAQ. The CDR3 runs to 17 residues. V dropped 1 base and J dropped 3; count of bases not matched to a gene: 8. The CDR3 region is CASSLGMSGGAKETQYF. The CDR3 nucleotides read TGTGCCAGCAGCTTAGGGATGAGCGGGGGGGCCAAAGAGACCCAGTACTTC.

The chain joins TRBV11-3 to TRBJ2-1, with D perhaps matching TRBD1 or TRBD2 (5 bases each). The germline V and J ends were trimmed by 1 base and 6 bases, with 10 bases remaining between them. From germline, CDR1 is SGHNT and CDR2 YENEEA. The CDR3 loop spans 14 amino acids. The CDR3 DNA sequence: TGTGCCAGCAGCTTAGGAGGGACGCTCAATGAGCAGTTCTTC. Encoded protein: CASSLGGTLNEQFF. Full variable domain (missing parts from reference TRBV11-3 and TRBJ2-1): EAGVVQSPRYKIIEKKQPVAFWCNPISGHNTLYWYLQNLGQGPELLIRYENEEAVDDSQLPKDRFSAERLKGVDSTLKIQPAELGDSAVYLCASSLGGTLNEQFFGPGTRLTVL.

The DNA for the CDR3 is TGTGCCAGCTCACCACAGGACAGAATATATGGCTACACCTTC. It is translated as CASSPQDRIYGYTF. The chain employs TRBV18 and TRBJ1-2; perhaps TRBD1 as D (6 bases). The CDR3 sequence is 14 residues long. The V gene lost 1 base and the J gene lost 5 bases, with 11 bases spanning the gap. The germline CDR1 and CDR2 sequences are KGHSH and LQKENI.

This chain uses TRBV5-1 with TRBJ1-2, with D possibly TRBD1 on 5 matching bases. The germline V and J ends were trimmed by 4 bases and 7 bases, with 14 bases remaining between them. Germline loops: CDR1 SGHRS, CDR2 YFSETQ. The CDR3 extends over 13 amino acids. DNA of the CDR3: TGCGCCAGCAGCGTGGCAGGGTCTGGTGGCTACACCTTC. This codes for CASSVAGSGGYTF.

This clone has a handful of counts. This rearrangement joins TRBV20-1 to TRBJ1-6; D not certain. The CDR3 consists of 11 residues. Germline CDR1 is DFQATT and CDR2 is SNEGSKA (reference sequence). V was cut by 3 bases and J by 12 bases, with 9 bases left in between. As DNA, the CDR3 is TGCAGTGCTAGCCCGGGTAGACCCCTCCACTTT. This translates into CSASPGRPLHF.

This chain uses TRBV7-9 with TRBJ1-4, with D perhaps TRBD1 (5 bases). Trimming cost V 7 bases and J 7 bases, with 16 bases left between them. Germline CDR1 reads SEHNR; CDR2 reads FQNEAQ (reference sequence). The CDR3 is made up of 14 amino acids. This chain's CDR3 is CASTKEGLGEKLFF. The CDR3, as DNA: TGTGCCAGCACCAAAGAGGGGCTAGGTGAAAAACTGTTTTTT.

The chain links TRBV14 to TRBJ2-1; D gene ambiguous. CDR1 and CDR2 (germline): SGHDN, FVKESK. The CDR3 sequence is 13 residues long. The ends were cut back, 2 bases at V and 7 bases at J, with 9 bases in the middle. The CDR3 sequence is CASSQIRDNEQFF. The DNA of the CDR3 is TGTGCCAGCAGCCAAATAAGGGATAATGAGCAGTTCTTC.

The chain recombines TRBV30 with TRBJ2-1; 10 nucleotides agree with TRBD1. J lost 2 bases, V lost 2 bases, and 6 bases had no gene match. The CDR3 has 16 residues. CDR1 and CDR2 (germline): GTSNPN, SVGIG (reference sequence). The CDR3 is CAWSKPGQGTYNEQFF. Here the CDR3 DNA reads TGTGCCTGGAGTAAACCGGGACAGGGGACCTACAATGAGCAGTTCTTC. The whole variable domain, filled in from reference TRBV30 and TRBJ2-1, reads SQTIHQWPATLVQPVGSPLSLECTVEGTSNPNLYWYRQAAGRGLQLLFYSVGIGQISSEVPQNLSASRPQDRQFILSSKKLLLSDSGFYLCAWSKPGQGTYNEQFFGPGTRLTVL.

This clone is a singleton in its sample. The gene calls are TRBV19 and TRBJ2-2; TRBD1 matches at 8 bases. This CDR3 contains 17 residues. CDR1 is LNHDA, CDR2 SQIVND, per germline (reference sequence). V gave up 5 bases and J gave up 4 bases; unmatched junction bases: 12. The CDR3 DNA reads as TGTGCCAGTAGTCCTGGTGCCGACAGGGGAAGCACCGGGGAGCTGTTTTTT. It is translated as CASSPGADRGSTGELFF.

This chain connects TRBV6-6 to TRBJ1-1, with D tentatively TRBD1 (5 bases). Germline CDR1 and CDR2: MNHNY and SVGAGI (reference sequence). CDR3 length: 15 residues. With 4 bases removed from V and 1 base from J, the gap between germline ends came to 13 bases. CDR3 in DNA: TGTGCCAGCAGTTCGGCTGGGGGGTGGAACACTGAAGCTTTCTTT. Encoded protein: CASSSAGGWNTEAFF.

This chain connects TRBV7-8 to TRBJ2-4; D not certain. The CDR3 is 15 residues long. Looked up from germline, CDR1 is SGHVS and CDR2 is FQNEAQ. V lost 0 bases and J lost 0, with 6 bases in between. In nucleotides, the CDR3 is TGTGCCAGCAGCTTAGCGGGAACAGCCAAAAACATTCAGTACTTC. Encoded protein: CASSLAGTAKNIQYF.

The chain recombines TRBV9 with TRBJ2-1, with TRBD2 identical over 11 bases. The V and J ends lost 0 bases and 4 bases, in that order; junction bases with no gene match: 12. Germline loops: CDR1 SGDLS, CDR2 YYNGEE. The CDR3 runs to 19 residues. The CDR3 bases are TGTGCCAGCAGCGTAGGTGGTAGCGGGAGGGCCCTCTCATACAATGAGCAGTTCTTC. Encoded protein: CASSVGGSGRALSYNEQFF.

J is TRBJ2-5 and V is TRBV2; 7 bases agree with TRBD2. With 2 bases clipped from V and 2 bases from J, the junction kept 5 bases outside the gene matches. The CDR3 runs 15 residues. Germline CDR1 is SNHLY and CDR2 is FYNNEI. The CDR3 is CASSEQASGQETQYF. In DNA form, the CDR3 reads TGTGCCAGCAGTGAACAGGCTAGCGGACAAGAGACCCAGTACTTC.

This clone was detected only once. The chain carries TRBV28 and TRBJ2-7; D may correspond to TRBD1 or TRBD2 (6 bases each). Germline V gives CDR1 MDHEN, CDR2 SYDVKM. V was clipped by 6 bases and J by 2 bases, with 17 bases between them. The CDR3 totals 15 residues. The CDR3 bases are TGTGCCAGCAGAGCCTCGGGGGCCTCCCCCTACGAGCAGTACTTC. Protein: CASRASGASPYEQYF.

The gene calls are TRBV7-8 and TRBJ2-7, with 7 nucleotides matching TRBD1. V trimming: 1 base; J trimming: 6 bases; junction bases outside the gene matches: 9. The CDR3 is made up of 15 amino acids. Looked up from germline, CDR1 is SGHVS and CDR2 is FQNEAQ. CDR3 amino acids: CASSLGAGGRVEQYF. CDR3 DNA: TGTGCCAGCAGCTTAGGGGCAGGGGGTAGGGTCGAGCAGTACTTC. Together with reference TRBV7-8 and TRBJ2-7, the CDR3 gives the full variable domain: GAGVSQSPRYKVAKRGQDVALRCDPISGHVSLFWYQQALGQGPEFLTYFQNEAQLDKSGLPSDRFFAERPEGSVSTLKIQRTQQEDSAVYLCASSLGAGGRVEQYFGPGTRLTVT.

In DNA form, the CDR3 reads TGTGCCAGCAGCCCGACTAGCGCAAGCACAGATACGCAGTATTTT. Residues: CASSPTSASTDTQYF. The chain has TRBV7-3 and TRBJ2-3; 8 bases agree with TRBD2. CDR1 is SGHTA, CDR2 FQGTGA, per germline. V lost 5 bases to trimming and J lost 0 bases; unmatched junction nucleotides: 4. This CDR3 is built from 15 residues.

V gene TRBV2 combines with J gene TRBJ2-7; 8 nucleotides agree with TRBD2. Germline V gene data show CDR1 as SNHLY and CDR2 as FYNNEI. This CDR3 is built from 15 residues. V was pared by 5 bases and J by 7 bases, with 13 bases of the junction left unmatched. CDR3 sequence reads: CASSPLSGTSGEQYF. In nucleotides, the CDR3 is TGTGCCAGCAGTCCCCTTAGCGGGACGTCCGGAGAGCAGTACTTC.

The chain joins TRBV5-1 to TRBJ2-7, with 7 bases lining up with TRBD2. The CDR3 is 12 amino acids. Germline V lookup: CDR1 SGHRS, CDR2 YFSETQ. V gave up 7 bases and J gave up 2 bases; unmatched junction bases: 3. CDR3 residues: CASAGETYEQYF. The CDR3 DNA sequence: TGCGCCAGCGCGGGGGAGACCTACGAGCAGTACTTC.

The J gene is TRBJ1-1, the V gene TRBV30, with D maybe TRBD1 (5 bases). The CDR3 sequence is 14 residues long. Trimming left V 3 bases short and J 3 bases short, with 14 bases between. Germline values: CDR1 GTSNPN, CDR2 SVGIG (reference sequence). CDR3 bases: TGTGCCTGGAGAGGGGCAGGGAAGGACACTGAAGCTTTCTTT. This translates into CAWRGAGKDTEAFF.

The genes are TRBV7-9 and TRBJ2-3, with 10 nucleotides matching TRBD1. Germline trimming cut 5 bases from V and 2 bases from J; bases unmatched to any gene: 7. CDR1 and CDR2 from the germline V gene are SEHNR and FQNEAQ (reference sequence). The CDR3 runs to 16 residues. The CDR3 DNA follows: TGTGCCAGCAGCCCCGGGACAGGGGCGACCACAGATACGCAGTATTTT. Translating gives CASSPGTGATTDTQYF.

J is TRBJ1-6 and V is TRBV30, with D maybe TRBD1 (5 bases). The length of the CDR3 is 13 residues. Trimming cost V 1 base and J 9 bases, with 10 bases left between them. CDR1 and CDR2 (germline): GTSNPN, SVGIG (reference sequence). Here the CDR3 reads CAWSAGQTSPLHF. Written as DNA, the CDR3 is TGTGCCTGGAGTGCGGGGCAGACTTCACCCCTCCACTTT.

This chain links TRBV7-6 with TRBJ2-5, with TRBD2 as a possible D gene (5 bases). The ends were cut back, 5 bases at V and 1 base at J, with 14 bases in the middle. The CDR3 has 15 amino acids. Germline-derived CDR1 and CDR2 are SGHVS and FNYEAQ. The CDR3 is CASSPAFGSQETQYF. The CDR3 DNA sequence: TGTGCCAGCAGCCCAGCCTTTGGGAGCCAAGAGACCCAGTACTTC. Based on the CDR3 plus reference TRBV7-6 and TRBJ2-5, the full variable domain is GAGVSQSPRYKVTKRGQDVALRCDPISGHVSLYWYRQALGQGPEFLTYFNYEAQQDKSGLPNDRFSAERPEGSISTLTIQRTEQRDSAMYRCASSPAFGSQETQYFGPGTRLLVL.

This rearrangement joins TRBV20-1 to TRBJ2-1, with 10 bases matching TRBD2. The germline V gene has CDR1 DFQATT and CDR2 SNEGSKA (reference sequence). With 3 bases clipped from V and 9 bases from J, the junction kept 11 bases outside the gene matches. The CDR3 loop spans 15 amino acids. In nucleotides, the CDR3 is TGCAGTGCTAGTCCTCGGCTAGCGGGGGCCGTTGAGCAGTTCTTC. This encodes CSASPRLAGAVEQFF.